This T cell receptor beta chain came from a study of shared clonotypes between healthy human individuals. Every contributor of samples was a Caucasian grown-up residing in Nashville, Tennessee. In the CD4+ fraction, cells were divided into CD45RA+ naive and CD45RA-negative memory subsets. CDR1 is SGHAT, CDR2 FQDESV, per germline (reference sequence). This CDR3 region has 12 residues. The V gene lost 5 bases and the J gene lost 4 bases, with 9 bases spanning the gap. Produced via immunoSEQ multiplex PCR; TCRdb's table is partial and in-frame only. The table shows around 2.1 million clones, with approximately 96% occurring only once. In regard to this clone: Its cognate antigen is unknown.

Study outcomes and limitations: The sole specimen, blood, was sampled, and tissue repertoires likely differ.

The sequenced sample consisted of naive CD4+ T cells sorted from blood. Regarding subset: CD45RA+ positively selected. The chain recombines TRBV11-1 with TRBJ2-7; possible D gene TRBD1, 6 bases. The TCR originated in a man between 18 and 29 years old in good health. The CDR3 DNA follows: TGTGCCAGCAGCCCAGACAGGTACGAGCAGTACTTC. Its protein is CASSPDRYEQYF.